This is a list of T cell receptor beta chains from one sample in a study of beta chain bispecific antibodies for T cell cancers. For these receptors, no antigen is known. TCRdb re-derived calls from the 5' RACE reads in MiXCR, one entry per CDR3 protein. This table has 20,000 to 25,000 distinct CDR3 sequences, just over 2% appearing once. Here the sequenced sample was healthy donor T cells cultured with leukemia cells, taken from a culture containing a bispecific antibody targeting TCR Vbeta12. These receptors all come from a human donor in good health. Some clones in this sample may be carry-over from other donors' samples. The CDR3 runs from the conserved cysteine through the conserved F or W. Fields, in order: J gene, D gene, V gene, clone size, CDR3 protein, CDR3 DNA. A D gene is named only where the DNA matches it firmly. Some rows mark clone size as missing; the rest say once, few, many or name a class of expanded clone.

>TRBJ2-1|TRBD1|TRBV5-8|many
CASNGDRFDSYNEQFF
TGTGCCAGCAACGGGGACAGGTTCGACTCCTACAATGAGCAGTTCTTC
>TRBJ2-1|.|TRBV5-4|many
CASSLGGPEQFF
TGTGCCAGCAGCTTGGGTGGACCTGAGCAGTTCTTC
>TRBJ2-5|.|TRBV29-1|many
CSANLGPETQYF
TGCAGCGCCAACTTGGGCCCCGAGACCCAGTACTTC
>TRBJ2-2|TRBD1|TRBV5-1|many
CASSFGQGLNTGELFF
TGCGCCAGCAGCTTTGGACAGGGCCTAAACACCGGGGAGCTGTTTTTT
>TRBJ2-7|TRBD2|TRBV4-1|many
CASSQSTSGTSYEQYF
TGCGCCAGCAGCCAGTCAACTAGCGGGACTTCCTACGAGCAGTACTTC
>TRBJ2-7|TRBD2|TRBV7-2|many
CASSFSGGAYEQYF
TGTGCCAGCAGCTTTAGCGGGGGGGCGTACGAGCAGTACTTC
>TRBJ2-2|.|TRBV30|many
CAWDHGTGELFF
TGTGCCTGGGACCACGGCACCGGGGAGCTGTTTTTT
>TRBJ1-1|.|TRBV10-3|many
CAISVGTAEAFF
TGTGCCATCAGTGTTGGGACGGCTGAAGCTTTCTTT
>TRBJ2-1|.|TRBV5-1|many
CASSSGLADEQFF
TGCGCCAGCAGCTCTGGACTTGCCGATGAGCAGTTCTTC
>TRBJ2-1|.|TRBV30|many
CAWSRVSSYNEQFF
TGTGCCTGGAGCAGGGTAAGCTCCTACAATGAGCAGTTCTTC
>TRBJ1-2|.|TRBV7-8|many
CASSPLHTAGGYTF
TGTGCCAGCAGCCCTCTACACACGGCAGGTGGCTACACCTTC
>TRBJ2-5|.|TRBV7-9|many
CASSLNTLQETQYF
TGTGCCAGCAGCTTAAACACCCTCCAAGAGACCCAGTACTTC
>TRBJ2-5|TRBD2|TRBV7-2|many
CASSARLAGGAETQYF
TGTGCCAGCAGCGCGAGACTAGCGGGGGGTGCAGAGACCCAGTACTTC
>TRBJ2-3|TRBD2|TRBV28|many
CASSLPTSGDYTDTQYF
TGTGCCAGCAGTTTACCTACTAGCGGTGACTACACAGATACGCAGTATTTT
>TRBJ1-4|.|TRBV19|many
CASSIAETGSRANEKLFF
TGTGCCAGTAGTATAGCAGAAACGGGGAGCAGGGCTAATGAAAAACTGTTTTTT
>TRBJ2-7|.|TRBV18|many
CASSPGHLTYEQYF
TGTGCCAGCTCACCCGGACACCTTACCTACGAGCAGTACTTC
>TRBJ1-2|TRBD1|TRBV7-9|many
CASSRDSSSYGYTF
TGTGCCAGCAGCCGGGACAGCAGTAGCTATGGCTACACCTTC
>TRBJ1-1|TRBD1|TRBV6-5|many
CASSSPRTGEDTEAFF
TGTGCCAGCAGCTCACCTCGGACAGGGGAAGACACTGAAGCTTTCTTT
>TRBJ2-7|.|TRBV19|few
CASSIAGGSSYEQYF
TGTGCCAGTAGTATAGCTGGCGGCAGCTCCTACGAGCAGTACTTC
>TRBJ2-1|.|TRBV5-4|.
CASSPSEYNGQFF
TGTGCCAGCAGCCCCAGTGAATACAATGGGCAGTTCTTC
>TRBJ2-3|TRBD2|TRBV3-1|few
CASSQEKRGAVDTQYF
TGTGCCAGCAGCCAAGAGAAGCGGGGGGCGGTAGATACGCAGTATTTT
>TRBJ1-5|.|TRBV10-2|many
CASSEWGGEPQHF
TGCGCCAGCAGTGAGTGGGGGGGAGAGCCCCAGCATTTT
>TRBJ2-5|.|TRBV7-3|many
CASSPRSGTGPRETQYF
TGTGCCAGCAGCCCCCGGTCGGGGACTGGGCCCCGAGAGACCCAGTACTTC
>TRBJ2-2|.|TRBV20-1|.
CSAPKTDYTGELFF
TGCAGTGCTCCCAAAACAGATTACACCGGGGAGCTGTTTTTT
>TRBJ2-7|TRBD1|TRBV20-1|many
CSARQSGGHEQYF
TGCAGTGCTAGACAATCAGGGGGCCACGAGCAGTACTTC
>TRBJ1-1|.|TRBV18|many
CASSPKPGTLNTEAFF
TGTGCCAGCTCACCAAAACCCGGGACACTAAACACTGAAGCTTTCTTT
>TRBJ2-7|TRBD1|TRBV7-9|many
CATRARGRAEQYF
TGTGCCACCCGGGCAAGGGGGCGCGCCGAGCAGTACTTC
>TRBJ1-1|.|TRBV28|many
CASSFNIGNTEAFF
TGTGCCAGCAGTTTTAATATAGGGAACACTGAAGCTTTCTTT
>TRBJ1-6|.|TRBV6-1|many
CASSEGRTVWDSPLHF
TGTGCCAGCAGTGAAGGGCGCACCGTATGGGATTCACCCCTCCACTTT
>TRBJ1-1|.|TRBV4-1|many
CASSQDRGNTEAFF
TGCGCCAGCAGCCAAGACAGGGGGAACACTGAAGCTTTCTTT
>TRBJ2-2|.|TRBV5-4|many
CASSLGENTGELFF
TGTGCCAGCAGCTTGGGGGAAAACACCGGGGAGCTGTTTTTT
>TRBJ2-1|TRBD2|TRBV11-2|many
CASSLSWGGRSYNEQFF
TGTGCCAGCAGCCTCAGTTGGGGGGGAAGATCCTACAATGAGCAGTTCTTC
>TRBJ2-3|.|TRBV7-9|many
CASSSAAVDTQYF
TGTGCCAGCAGCTCGGCGGCGGTAGATACGCAGTATTTT
>TRBJ1-1|.|TRBV7-6|many
CASSTGEQNTEAFF
TGTGCCAGCAGTACGGGGGAGCAGAACACTGAAGCTTTCTTT
>TRBJ1-2|TRBD1|TRBV5-6|few
CASSSGQAYGYTF
TGTGCCAGCAGCTCGGGACAGGCCTATGGCTACACCTTC
>TRBJ2-3|.|TRBV5-1|many
CASSLNQAGPSLTDTQYF
TGCGCCAGCAGCTTGAACCAGGCCGGTCCCTCACTCACAGATACGCAGTATTTT
>TRBJ2-7|.|TRBV18|many
CASSPRTDRWGLSYEQYF
TGTGCCAGCTCACCCCGGACAGATCGGTGGGGCCTCTCCTACGAGCAGTACTTC
>TRBJ2-3|.|TRBV20-1|many
CSSSSGGVTDTQYF
TGCAGTTCCTCATCCGGGGGAGTCACAGATACGCAGTATTTT
>TRBJ1-1|.|TRBV5-4|many
CASRFSRSNTEAFF
TGTGCCAGCAGATTTTCACGGTCGAACACTGAAGCTTTCTTT
>TRBJ2-7|TRBD2|TRBV27|many
CASSLLSTSLEQYF
TGTGCCAGCAGTCTCCTCTCGACTAGCCTCGAGCAGTACTTC
>TRBJ2-4|.|TRBV3-1|many
CASSYYPGEGDIQYF
TGTGCCAGCAGCTATTACCCAGGGGAGGGAGACATTCAGTACTTC
>TRBJ2-3|TRBD2|TRBV6-6|many
CASSYTSGVTDTQYF
TGTGCCAGCAGTTATACTAGCGGGGTCACAGATACGCAGTATTTT
>TRBJ2-5|TRBD1|TRBV7-9|many
CASSQLGQGQETQYF
TGTGCCAGCAGCCAACTAGGACAGGGCCAAGAGACCCAGTACTTC
>TRBJ2-1|.|TRBV13|many
CASSRDRNSFEQFF
TGTGCCAGCAGCAGGGACCGAAATTCCTTCGAGCAGTTCTTC
>TRBJ1-6|.|TRBV5-4|few
CASSLGNSPLHF
TGTGCCAGCAGCTTAGGGAATTCACCCCTCCACTTT
>TRBJ2-7|TRBD1|TRBV7-9|many
CASSLRDRVFEQYF
TGTGCCAGCAGCCTCCGGGACAGGGTGTTCGAGCAGTACTTC
>TRBJ2-7|.|TRBV7-3|many
CASSLILGSEQYF
TGTGCCAGCAGCTTAATTCTCGGGAGCGAGCAGTACTTC
>TRBJ2-2|.|TRBV7-8|many
CASSPATGELFF
TGTGCCAGCAGCCCGGCGACCGGGGAGCTGTTTTTT
>TRBJ1-4|TRBD1|TRBV20-1|many
CSAMTGPTNEKLFF
TGCAGTGCTATGACAGGGCCAACTAATGAAAAACTGTTTTTT
>TRBJ2-3|.|TRBV10-3|many
CAISERGTYSTDTQYF
TGTGCCATCAGTGAGAGGGGCACTTATAGCACAGATACGCAGTATTTT
>TRBJ1-6|.|TRBV2|many
CATWTDSNNSPLHF
TGTGCCACTTGGACGGACAGCAATAATTCACCCCTCCACTTT
>TRBJ1-2|TRBD1|TRBV7-2|many
CASSLFGTDGYTF
TGTGCCAGCAGCTTATTTGGGACAGATGGCTACACCTTC
>TRBJ2-5|TRBD1|TRBV5-1|many
CASSHLQGAPQETQYF
TGCGCCAGCAGCCACCTACAGGGGGCTCCCCAAGAGACCCAGTACTTC
>TRBJ2-1|.|TRBV27|many
CASSLNGNTYNEQFF
TGTGCCAGCAGTTTAAACGGGAACACCTACAATGAGCAGTTCTTC
>TRBJ1-2|.|TRBV29-1|many
CSVDYGYTF
TGCAGCGTCGACTATGGCTACACCTTC
>TRBJ2-1|.|TRBV2|many
CASSDRRVTEQFF
TGTGCCAGCAGTGATAGAAGGGTTACTGAGCAGTTCTTC
>TRBJ1-2|TRBD1|TRBV5-1|many
CASSLDGTGFQGYTF
TGCGCCAGCAGCTTGGACGGGACAGGGTTTCAAGGCTACACCTTC
>TRBJ2-1|.|TRBV7-2|many
CASTLGRPLVQGNEQFF
TGTGCCAGCACCTTAGGCAGGCCACTCGTCCAGGGAAATGAGCAGTTCTTC
>TRBJ2-5|.|TRBV3-1|many
CASSQLGVQETQYF
TGTGCCAGCAGCCAATTGGGGGTACAAGAGACCCAGTACTTC